A selection of T cell receptor beta chains follows, all from one sample in a study of a mutant IDH1 vaccine in newly diagnosed glioma. The repertoire was sequenced with immunoSEQ multiplex PCR; TCRdb's copy has only in-frame clones and lacks some. The sample has 58,000 or so clones, 86% seen once; the top ten hold 1.6%. Their cognate antigens are unknown. The starting material was PBMCs, obtained from a glioma patient whose treatment included an IDH1 peptide vaccine. The receptors were sampled from a man aged 40-49 years with glioma. The CDR3 runs from the conserved cysteine through the conserved F or W. The D gene is left open where the match is weak.

>TRBV6-5|TRBJ2-1|TRBD2
TGTGCCAGCAGCCTCATAGCGGGAGGACACAATGAGCAGTTCTTC
CASSLIAGGHNEQFF
>TRBV6-5|TRBJ2-5|NA
TGTGCCAGCAGTCGACAGGTCCAAGAGACCCAGTACTTC
CASSRQVQETQYF
>TRBV15|TRBJ1-5|NA
TGTGCCACCAGCAGAGGTCCCGGAGATCAGCCCCAGCATTTT
CATSRGPGDQPQHF
>TRBV7-2|TRBJ2-3|TRBD2
TGTGCCAGCAGCTTAACTAGCGGCAGCACAGATACGCAGTATTTT
CASSLTSGSTDTQYF
>TRBV5-1|TRBJ2-7|NA
TGCGCCAGCAGCCCCCGGGAGGGGGCGGGAGAGCAGTACTTC
CASSPREGAGEQYF
>TRBV27|TRBJ2-2|TRBD1
TGTGCCAGCAGTTTTTTGGGGCAGGGGGACACCGGGGAGCTGTTTTTT
CASSFLGQGDTGELFF
>TRBV14|TRBJ2-7|NA
TGTGCCAGCAGTCGAAGTAGCGGATGGGGTGAGCAGTACTTC
CASSRSSGWGEQYF
>TRBV28|TRBJ2-5|TRBD2
TGTGCCAGCAGATTGACTAGCGGGAGGGAGACCCAGTACTTC
CASRLTSGRETQYF
>TRBV4-2|TRBJ2-3|TRBD2
TGTGCCAGCAGCCAAGAGGTAAAGCGGGGCCTAAACACAGATACGCAGTATTTT
CASSQEVKRGLNTDTQYF
>TRBV9|TRBJ2-1|NA
TGTGCCAGCAGCGTAGCGGGCGGCGGGTGGCCTCCGGAGCAGTTCTTC
CASSVAGGGWPPEQFF
>TRBV5-1|TRBJ2-1|TRBD2
TGCGCCAGCAGCTTGACTAGCGGGGGGTCCTACAATGAGCAGTTCTTC
CASSLTSGGSYNEQFF
>TRBV6-8|TRBJ2-7|TRBD1
TGTGCCAGCATCCACAGGGGACACCTACCCTACGAGCAGTACTTC
CASIHRGHLPYEQYF